The 9 T cell receptor beta chains given below trace back to one sample, sequenced in a study of spatial heterogeneity in lung cancer. The sample's time point: sample taken at primary tumor resection. TCRdb independently ran MiXCR on the 5' RACE reads; one entry per CDR3 protein. Of more than 4,000 distinct CDR3 sequences in the sample, approximately 2.9% were seen once. The sample here was normal lung tissue next to the tumor, taken at surgery. The receptors come from a male donor with early-stage non-small cell lung cancer.

Remarks on this clonotype: With a much larger clone just one base away, this may be a read error. V and J are TRBV11-2 and TRBJ2-1; weak D call: TRBD1 (5 bases). Germline assignment: CDR1 SGHAT and CDR2 FQNNGV. CDR3 length equals 16 residues. This CDR3 reads CASSLGSSAGYNQQFF. CDR3 nucleotide sequence: TGTGCCAGCAGCTTAGGGAGTTCGGCAGGGTACAATCAGCAGTTCTTC.

Sample share makes this clonotype medium-sized. This chain joins TRBV20-1 and TRBJ2-3; D gene unclear. The germline V gene encodes CDR1 DFQATT and CDR2 SNEGSKA (reference sequence). This CDR3 region has 11 residues. Deletions cut 2 bases from V and 0 bases from J, with 0 bases between. The CDR3 loop is CSARSTDTQYF. The DNA of the CDR3 is TGCAGTGCTAGAAGCACAGATACGCAGTATTTT.

As for this clonotype: A much larger clone lies a single base off, so this may be a read error. J is TRBJ2-2 and V is TRBV11-2; 10 bases fit TRBD2. CDR1 SGHAT and CDR2 FQNNGV come from the germline V gene. The CDR3 is made up of 18 amino acids. The V gene end was trimmed by 6 bases and the J gene end by 7 bases; junction bases not matched to a gene: 17. This chain's CDR3 is CASSRTSGGGGLVGELFF. In DNA, the CDR3 is TGTGCCAGCAGTCGGACCAGCGGGGGGGGCGGTCTGGTCGGGGAGCTGTTTTTT.

This clonotype has at least ten counts. The chain combines TRBV6-5 with TRBJ2-1; tentatively, D is TRBD1 (5 bases). Trimming left V 6 bases short and J 1 base short, with 10 bases between. The CDR3 is 14 residues long. Germline values: CDR1 MNHEY, CDR2 SVGAGI. The CDR3 loop reads CASRWGESYNEQFF. The CDR3 nucleotides are TGTGCCAGCAGGTGGGGCGAGTCCTACAATGAGCAGTTCTTC.

This clonotype is medium-sized (0.01 to 0.1%) within its sample. The V gene is TRBV7-2, the J gene TRBJ1-1; perhaps TRBD1 as D (5 bases). Trimming removed 5 bases from V and 1 base from J, with 8 bases in between. The CDR3 loop spans 13 amino acids. Germline assignment: CDR1 SGHTA and CDR2 FQGNSA. CDR3 loop: CASSRRENTEAFF. The CDR3 bases are TGTGCCAGCAGCCGCAGGGAGAACACTGAAGCTTTCTTT.

By sample share, this clonotype is medium-sized. The chain has TRBV20-1 and TRBJ2-1, with TRBD1 matching over 10 bases. Germline V gene data show CDR1 as DFQATT and CDR2 as SNEGSKA (reference sequence). This CDR3 is 14 amino acids long. V dropped 3 bases and J dropped 4; count of bases not matched to a gene: 3. The CDR3 DNA follows: TGCAGTGCTAGTGAGGGACAGGGGTACAATGAGCAGTTCTTC. Its protein product is CSASEGQGYNEQFF.

This clonotype was seen ten or more times. The chain has TRBV2 and TRBJ2-3, with D maybe TRBD1 (6 bases). The CDR3 totals 16 residues. Germline V gene sequence: CDR1 SNHLY, CDR2 FYNNEI. The V end lost 7 bases, the J end lost 0 bases, and 17 bases lay between the germline ends. The CDR3 loop reads CASTLTWGTSTDTQYF. The CDR3 DNA follows: TGTGCCAGCACCCTGACCTGGGGGACAAGCACAGATACGCAGTATTTT.

By sample share, this clonotype is medium-sized. This chain links TRBV11-2 with TRBJ1-2; D unresolved. The CDR3 has 14 residues. Germline V lookup: CDR1 SGHAT, CDR2 FQNNGV. With 1 base removed from V and 2 bases from J, the gap between germline ends came to 8 bases. The CDR3 sequence: CASSLASSNYGYTF. CDR3 bases: TGTGCCAGCAGCTTAGCGTCGTCGAACTATGGCTACACCTTC.

By share, this clonotype ranks as medium-sized. The J gene is TRBJ1-6, the V gene TRBV20-1; D is uncertain. Germline V gene sequence: CDR1 DFQATT, CDR2 SNEGSKA (reference sequence). The V and J ends lost 6 bases and 11 bases respectively, with 11 bases between them. CDR3 size: 11 residues. This CDR3 reads CSARTGTPLHF. The CDR3 bases are TGCAGTGCCCGCACGGGTACACCCCTCCACTTT.